This entry lists 13 T cell receptor beta chains sequenced from one sample in a study of T-cell memory formation after mild COVID-19. TCRdb ran MiXCR on the 5' RACE reads and lists one entry per CDR3 protein. This table holds 100,000 to 140,000 distinct CDR3 sequences, roughly an eighth found once. Sequencing was performed on PBMCs or a T cell subset sorted from them (not recorded which). All receptors derive from a young man who had mild COVID-19 (a few samples of this study predate the infection). Cell type and time point are not known.

This chain joins TRBV7-3 and TRBJ2-2; D perhaps matches TRBD1 (6 bases). Trimming took off 0 bases at V and 1 base at J, with 15 bases between the two ends. This CDR3 is built from 18 residues. Germline V gene sequence: CDR1 SGHTA, CDR2 FQGTGA. The CDR3 nucleotides read TGTGCCAGCAGCTTAACGTTCGGACAGCCCTTGAACACCGGGGAGCTGTTTTTT. The encoded protein is CASSLTFGQPLNTGELFF.

The chain joins TRBV7-6 to TRBJ2-7; the D is unclear. The V gene's germline CDR1 is SGHVS and CDR2 FNYEAQ. V was pared by 3 bases and J by 5 bases, with 11 bases between. The CDR3 totals 13 residues. CDR3 in amino acids: CASSLAEFDEQYF. CDR3 sequence (DNA): TGTGCCAGCAGCTTGGCGGAATTCGACGAGCAGTACTTC. Based on the CDR3 plus reference TRBV7-6 and TRBJ2-7, the full variable domain is GAGVSQSPRYKVTKRGQDVALRCDPISGHVSLYWYRQALGQGPEFLTYFNYEAQQDKSGLPNDRFSAERPEGSISTLTIQRTEQRDSAMYRCASSLAEFDEQYFGPGTRLTVT.

By share, this clonotype counts as large. V usage is TRBV9 and J usage is TRBJ2-5; weak D call: TRBD2 (6 bases). This CDR3 comprises 14 residues. Germline lookup yields CDR1 SGDLS and CDR2 YYNGEE. Trimming left V 0 bases short and J 3 bases short, with 9 bases between. The CDR3 loop reads CASSVAGVEETQYF. Here the CDR3 DNA reads TGTGCCAGCAGCGTAGCGGGGGTTGAAGAGACCCAGTACTTC.

The table lists this clonotype with a few counts. The V gene is TRBV30, the J gene TRBJ2-3, with TRBD2 matching over 8 bases. The V and J ends lost 8 bases and 1 base, in that order; junction bases with no gene match: 5. Germline-derived CDR1 and CDR2 are GTSNPN and SVGIG (reference sequence). This CDR3 contains 13 residues. Written as DNA, the CDR3 is TGTGCCGCGTGGCGGGGGGGCACAGATACGCAGTATTTT. Encoded protein: CAAWRGGTDTQYF.

This clonotype was seen a handful of times. V usage is TRBV4-2 and J usage is TRBJ2-1; D may correspond to TRBD1 or TRBD2 (5 bases each). The germline CDR1 and CDR2 sequences are LGHNA and YNFKEQ. This CDR3 comprises 15 residues. Trimming removed 5 bases from V and 5 bases from J, with 16 bases in between. CDR3 region: CASSNRDQRDNEQFF. The CDR3 DNA reads TGTGCCAGCAGCAACCGGGACCAGAGGGACAATGAGCAGTTCTTC.

The chain uses TRBV27 and TRBJ2-1; 7 positions agree with TRBD2. CDR3 size: 14 residues. With 3 bases clipped from V and 6 bases from J, the junction kept 5 bases outside the gene matches. Germline V gene lookup returns CDR1 MNHEY and CDR2 SMNVEV (reference sequence). This CDR3 reads CASSLGGIRNEQFF. CDR3 DNA: TGTGCCAGCAGTTTGGGAGGGATTCGCAATGAGCAGTTCTTC.

This clonotype was seen a few times. The rearrangement uses TRBV4-1 and TRBJ1-1; a possible D gene is TRBD1 (6 bases). The germline V gene encodes CDR1 MGHRA and CDR2 YSYEKL. This CDR3 is built from 15 residues. V lost 4 bases and J lost 3, with 15 bases in between. The CDR3 region is CASSPAYRVDTEAFF. The CDR3 DNA reads as TGCGCCAGCAGCCCAGCCTACAGGGTCGACACTGAAGCTTTCTTT.

This clonotype was seen many times. This chain joins TRBV27 and TRBJ2-3; TRBD2 might be the D (6 bases). The CDR3 spans 13 residues. V dropped 6 bases and J dropped 4 bases, with 11 bases sitting between them. Per germline, CDR1 MNHEY and CDR2 SMNVEV (reference sequence). The CDR3 DNA follows: TGTGCCAGCAGAAGACTAGATGCAGATACGCAGTATTTT. Protein sequence: CASRRLDADTQYF.

The rearrangement joins TRBV2 to TRBJ1-1; D gene ambiguous. The CDR3 loop spans 12 amino acids. Germline loops: CDR1 SNHLY, CDR2 FYNNEI. V lost 8 bases and J 3 bases, leaving 10 bases between the germline ends. This chain's CDR3 is CASGPGYTEAFF. The CDR3 region has the DNA TGTGCCAGCGGGCCCGGGTACACTGAAGCTTTCTTT.

This clonotype was observed a few times. This chain links TRBV12-3 or TRBV12-4 with TRBJ2-2, with a weak D call TRBD1 (5 bases). V was pared by 5 bases and J by 0 bases, with 7 bases between. The CDR3 has 14 amino acids. The CDR3, as DNA: TGTGCCAGCAGTGACAGCCCGAACACCGGGGAGCTGTTTTTT. Translation: CASSDSPNTGELFF.

This clonotype was recorded a few times. The chain has TRBV20-1 and TRBJ2-7, with 7 bases matching TRBD1. CDR3 size: 12 residues. The V and J ends lost 3 bases and 4 bases, in that order; junction bases with no gene match: 3. The germline V gene has CDR1 DFQATT and CDR2 SNEGSKA (reference sequence). The CDR3 region has the DNA TGCAGTGCTAGCAGGGGGTCATACGAGCAGTACTTC. Its translation is CSASRGSYEQYF.

This sequence joins TRBV7-9 and TRBJ2-3; 7 nucleotides agree with TRBD1. The trim removed 5 bases at V and 4 bases at J, leaving 6 bases unmatched. CDR3 length: 14 amino acids. CDR1 and CDR2 from the germline V gene are SEHNR and FQNEAQ (reference sequence). CDR3 sequence: CASSPRQGSDTQYF. CDR3 DNA sequence: TGTGCCAGCAGCCCGAGACAGGGCTCAGATACGCAGTATTTT.

This clonotype was recorded a few times. The chain is built from TRBV6-9 and TRBJ1-5; tentatively, D is TRBD1 (5 bases). The germline V gene has CDR1 MNHGY and CDR2 SVAAGI. The length of the CDR3 is 12 residues. V lost 4 bases and J 9 bases, leaving 10 bases between the germline ends. DNA of the CDR3: TGTGCCAGCAGTTGTCAGGGCAGGCCCCAGCATTTT. As protein: CASSCQGRPQHF.